What follows are 30 T cell receptor beta chains derived from one specimen sequenced in a study of cytomegalovirus exposure and HLA in healthy donors. 13 Jbeta primers and 60 Vbeta primers were used for the PCR. Repertoires were generated with immunoSEQ multiplex PCR, while TCRdb's copy carries only in-frame clones and drops some. This sample yields about 140,000 clones, of which 82% are seen a single time; about 3.2% belongs to the top ten. Sequenced sample: PBMCs. The receptors originated from a man aged 18-30 years in good health and CMV-seropositive.

This clone came up once. The V call is TRBV9, the J call TRBJ2-1; D possibly corresponds to TRBD2 (5 bases). The CDR3 loop spans 13 amino acids. Germline V gene data show CDR1 as SGDLS and CDR2 as YYNGEE. Trimming pared 3 bases from V and 7 bases from J, leaving 11 bases between. The CDR3 bases are TGTGCCAGCAGCGGAACACCGGGGAATGAGCAGTTCTTC. It translates to CASSGTPGNEQFF.

This sequence joins TRBV6-6 and TRBJ1-1; D unclear. The ends were cut back, 5 bases at V and 1 base at J, with 5 bases in the middle. The CDR3 runs 12 residues. Germline V gene data show CDR1 as MNHNY and CDR2 as SVGAGI (reference sequence). CDR3 DNA: TGTGCCAGCAGTCCAAAGAACACTGAAGCTTTCTTT. This gives the protein CASSPKNTEAFF.

This clone was seen a few times. The chain is built from TRBV10-1 and TRBJ2-7; perhaps TRBD1 as D (6 bases). Trimming cost V 5 bases and J 2 bases, with 10 bases left between them. The CDR3 covers 13 residues. The germline V gene has CDR1 WNHNN and CDR2 SYGVQD (reference sequence). CDR3 loop: CASSHNRAYEQYF. CDR3 DNA sequence: TGCGCCAGCAGTCACAACAGGGCCTACGAGCAGTACTTC.

This chain joins TRBV30 and TRBJ1-1, with TRBD1 matching 8 bases. V dropped 3 bases and J dropped 0; count of bases not matched to a gene: 6. The CDR3 runs to 15 residues. Germline CDR1 reads GTSNPN; CDR2 reads SVGIG (reference sequence). The DNA for the CDR3 is TGTGCCTGGAGGACCCCGGACAGGGTGAACACTGAAGCTTTCTTT. It encodes CAWRTPDRVNTEAFF.

This clone was seen once. The chain is built from TRBV30 and TRBJ1-5, with D tentatively TRBD1 (5 bases). The germline V and J ends were trimmed by 0 bases and 1 base, with 10 bases remaining between them. The CDR3 totals 15 residues. CDR1 and CDR2 (germline): GTSNPN, SVGIG (reference sequence). CDR3 DNA: TGTGCCTGGAGTGTTGACGGGGGGAGCAATCAGCCCCAGCATTTT. Its translation: CAWSVDGGSNQPQHF.

This chain joins TRBV28 and TRBJ1-4, with D possibly being TRBD1 (6 bases). The germline V gene has CDR1 MDHEN and CDR2 SYDVKM. V dropped 4 bases and J dropped 0 bases, with 15 bases sitting between them. The CDR3 totals 17 residues. The CDR3 sequence is CASSSKGGGATNEKLFF. CDR3 nucleotide sequence: TGTGCCAGCAGTTCGAAGGGGGGGGGCGCAACTAATGAAAAACTGTTTTTT.

The V call is TRBV27, the J call TRBJ2-1; D possibly corresponds to TRBD2 (5 bases). The CDR3 length is 12 residues. Germline CDR1 and CDR2: MNHEY and SMNVEV (reference sequence). V lost 3 bases to trimming and J lost 10 bases, with 10 bases between them. Here the CDR3 reads CASSFRGNEQFF. DNA of the CDR3: TGTGCCAGCAGTTTCCGAGGGAACGAGCAGTTCTTC.

The chain recombines TRBV6-6 with TRBJ1-1, with a weak D call TRBD1 (5 bases). Germline V lookup: CDR1 MNHNY, CDR2 SVGAGI (reference sequence). The CDR3 extends over 15 amino acids. V lost 6 bases to trimming and J lost 1 base, with 15 bases between them. CDR3 DNA: TGTGCCAGCAGAATCGAAGGGGTTTCGAACACTGAAGCTTTCTTT. Translation gives CASRIEGVSNTEAFF.

This clone was detected a few times. The V call is TRBV19, the J call TRBJ2-5; 11 nucleotides agree with TRBD2. J was trimmed by 4 bases and V by 9 bases; bases with no gene match: 4. The CDR3 runs 13 residues. Germline V lookup: CDR1 LNHDA, CDR2 SQIVND (reference sequence). The CDR3 loop reads CASNGLAGETQYF. The CDR3 region has the DNA TGTGCCAGCAATGGACTAGCGGGAGAGACCCAGTACTTC.

This sequence joins TRBV28 and TRBJ1-5; D is possibly TRBD1 (5 bases). V was trimmed by 2 bases and J by 2 bases, leaving 10 bases between them. The CDR3 is 15 amino acids. The germline CDR1 and CDR2 sequences are MDHEN and SYDVKM. Here the CDR3 DNA reads TGTGCCAGCAGTTTACTCAGGGAGGGCAATCAGCCCCAGCATTTT. Translation gives CASSLLREGNQPQHF.

The rearrangement links TRBV6-5 to TRBJ2-3, with D tentatively TRBD2 (7 bases). Trimming pared 4 bases from V and 4 bases from J, leaving 15 bases between. The CDR3 is 15 residues long. Germline V CDR1 and CDR2: MNHEY, SVGAGI. The CDR3 region has the DNA TGTGCCAGCAGTTGGGCGAGAGGGGGGGCAGATACGCAGTATTTT. Encoded protein: CASSWARGGADTQYF.

The chain combines TRBV5-1 with TRBJ1-4, with TRBD1 matching over 9 bases. The V gene's germline CDR1 is SGHRS and CDR2 YFSETQ. Trimming at V came to 4 bases and at J to 8 bases, leaving 6 bases not matched to a gene. The CDR3 totals 14 residues. DNA for the CDR3: TGCGCCAGCAGCCAGGACAGGGGAGGAGAAAAACTGTTTTTT. As protein: CASSQDRGGEKLFF.

V usage is TRBV7-9 and J usage is TRBJ1-1, with D possibly being TRBD1 (5 bases). This CDR3 has 14 residues. The V gene lost 7 bases and the J gene lost 1 base, with 13 bases spanning the gap. Germline CDR1 is SEHNR and CDR2 is FQNEAQ (reference sequence). This CDR3 is CASTATVTNTEAFF. CDR3 coding DNA: TGTGCCAGCACCGCGACAGTGACGAACACTGAAGCTTTCTTT.

The chain carries TRBV25-1 and TRBJ2-7; 13 bases map to TRBD2. The CDR3 has 15 amino acids. CDR1 and CDR2 from the germline V gene are MGHDK and SYGVNS. With 3 bases clipped from V and 3 bases from J, the junction kept 2 bases outside the gene matches. The CDR3 DNA follows: TGTGCCAGCAGTGACCGGACTAGCGGGAGCTACGAGCAGTACTTC. This gives the protein CASSDRTSGSYEQYF.

This rearrangement joins TRBV5-4 to TRBJ2-5, with D uncertain. The CDR3 extends over 14 amino acids. The germline V and J ends were trimmed by 2 bases and 5 bases, with 13 bases remaining between them. Per germline, CDR1 SGHNT and CDR2 YYREEE (reference sequence). The CDR3 spells CASSLDPGMETQYF. Written as DNA, the CDR3 is TGTGCCAGCAGCTTAGACCCGGGTATGGAGACCCAGTACTTC.

This sequence joins TRBV30 and TRBJ2-7; TRBD1 matches 7 bases. V shed 2 bases and J 2 bases; nucleotides not matched to a gene: 6. There are 14 residues in the CDR3. Germline V lookup: CDR1 GTSNPN, CDR2 SVGIG (reference sequence). The CDR3 bases are TGTGCCTGGAGTTGGGCAGGGGGTACCTACGAGCAGTACTTC. Encoded protein: CAWSWAGGTYEQYF.

This chain uses TRBV5-8 with TRBJ1-4; 8 bases line up with TRBD1. The V and J ends lost 0 bases and 2 bases, in that order; junction bases with no gene match: 0. CDR1 and CDR2 from the germline V gene are SGHTS and YDEGEE. This CDR3 region has 15 residues. CDR3 nucleotides: TGTGCCAGCAGCTTGGGACAGGGGACTAATGAAAAACTGTTTTTT. Its translation: CASSLGQGTNEKLFF.

V and J are TRBV10-3 and TRBJ1-2, with 7 bases aligning to TRBD1. V lost 3 bases and J lost 2; bases outside the gene matches: 9. Germline CDR1 reads ENHRY; CDR2 reads SYGVKD. The CDR3 sequence is 16 residues long. Written as DNA, the CDR3 is TGTGCCATCAGTGACCTGACAGGGACACTAAACTATGGCTACACCTTC. Encoded protein: CAISDLTGTLNYGYTF.

In its sample, this clone was seen once. The gene calls are TRBV6-1 and TRBJ2-6; D is perhaps TRBD1 (6 bases). The CDR3 sequence is 17 residues long. V dropped 6 bases and J dropped 0 bases, with 15 bases sitting between them. The germline V gene has CDR1 MNHNS and CDR2 SASEGT. The CDR3 coding sequence is TGTGCCAGCAGCGAAAGAAGGGGACACTCTGGGGCCAACGTCCTGACTTTC. Encoded protein: CASSERRGHSGANVLTF.

The gene calls are TRBV7-9 and TRBJ2-1, with 7 bases aligning to TRBD2. This CDR3 has 15 residues. Germline V gene lookup returns CDR1 SEHNR and CDR2 FQNEAQ (reference sequence). V lost 7 bases to trimming and J lost 2 bases; unmatched junction nucleotides: 8. The CDR3 nucleotides read TGTGCCAGCACCCGGGGGGAAAGCCCCTACAATGAGCAGTTCTTC. It yields the protein CASTRGESPYNEQFF.

The chain couples TRBV29-1 to TRBJ1-2; 8 bases are a match to TRBD1. Trimming removed 2 bases from V and 6 bases from J; junction bases left unmatched: 2. Per the germline V gene, CDR1 is SQVTM and CDR2 is ANQGSEA. The CDR3 length is 12 residues. CDR3 sequence: CSVESTGDGYTF. The CDR3 bases are TGCAGCGTTGAATCGACAGGGGATGGCTACACCTTC.

The rearrangement joins TRBV30 to TRBJ2-6; D gene ambiguous. The length of the CDR3 is 14 residues. V was shortened by 1 base and J by 8 bases, with 12 bases between the two germline ends. Germline CDR1 GTSNPN, CDR2 SVGIG (reference sequence). CDR3 sequence: CAWSGTIVTNVLTF. Written as DNA, the CDR3 is TGTGCCTGGAGTGGTACTATCGTCACCAACGTCCTGACTTTC.

The chain couples TRBV27 to TRBJ2-7; weak D call: TRBD1 (5 bases). Per germline, CDR1 MNHEY and CDR2 SMNVEV (reference sequence). V gave up 4 bases and J gave up 5 bases, with 18 bases separating them. The CDR3 runs 15 residues. This chain's CDR3 is CASSSDSRQPHEQYF. For the CDR3, the DNA is TGTGCCAGCAGTTCCGATTCTAGACAGCCCCACGAGCAGTACTTC.

The chain uses TRBV6-1 and TRBJ1-2, with D hard to call. This CDR3 has 12 amino acids. Trimming pared 10 bases from V and 2 bases from J, leaving 11 bases between. CDR1 and CDR2 (germline): MNHNS, SASEGT. CDR3 nucleotide sequence: TGTGCCACCGCCCCGCAGAACTATGGCTACACCTTC. Encoded protein: CATAPQNYGYTF.

This clone was seen only once. The chain recombines TRBV5-1 with TRBJ2-5, with 8 positions matching TRBD1. TRBJ2-7 matches the DNA end more closely, so the J call is doubtful. The CDR3 contains 14 residues. From germline, CDR1 is SGHRS and CDR2 YFSETQ. CDR3 DNA: TGCGCCAGCAGCTTGACAGGGGGTCCCTACGAGCAGTACTTC. It encodes CASSLTGGPYEQYF.

The chain employs TRBV7-2 and TRBJ1-2; 7 bases line up with TRBD1. V dropped 6 bases and J dropped 4; count of bases not matched to a gene: 5. CDR3 length: 13 amino acids. The germline V gene encodes CDR1 SGHTA and CDR2 FQGNSA. The CDR3 loop is CASSPDRAYGYTF. CDR3 bases: TGTGCCAGCAGTCCCGACAGGGCCTATGGCTACACCTTC.

This clone was observed a single time. The rearrangement links TRBV19 to TRBJ2-5; D gene ambiguous. CDR1 LNHDA and CDR2 SQIVND come from the germline V gene (reference sequence). This CDR3 contains 15 residues. Trimming stripped 1 base from V and 5 bases from J, with 14 bases between. The CDR3 DNA reads as TGTGCCAGTAGTATAGCTAACCGATACTGGGAGACCCAGTACTTC. It specifies CASSIANRYWETQYF.

Of note for this clone: Germline is not matched at one junction end, which may reflect a read error. The chain employs TRBV7-7 and TRBJ2-7; D is uncertain. There are 15 residues in the CDR3. Germline assignment: CDR1 SSHAT and CDR2 FNYEAQ (reference sequence). CDR3 residues: CASSLHPGPGYEQYF. DNA for the CDR3: TGTGCTAGCAGCTTACACCCGGGTCCCGGGTACGAGCAGTACTTC. Supplemented by reference TRBV7-7 and TRBJ2-7, the full variable domain reads GAGVSQSPRYKVTKRGQDVTLRCDPISSHATLYWYQQALGQGPEFLTYFNYEAQPDKSGLPSDRFSAERPEGSISTLTIQRTEQRDSAMYRCASSLHPGPGYEQYFGPGTRLTVT.

The chain carries TRBV7-9 and TRBJ1-1, with D unresolved. Germline lookup yields CDR1 SEHNR and CDR2 FQNEAQ (reference sequence). The CDR3 consists of 14 residues. Trimming left V 2 bases short and J 0 bases short, with 7 bases between. The CDR3 region is CASSLLSVNTEAFF. The CDR3 nucleotides are TGTGCCAGCAGCTTACTATCTGTGAACACTGAAGCTTTCTTT.

This clone was seen only once. The chain is built from TRBV27 and TRBJ2-7; no firm D call. CDR1 is MNHEY and CDR2 is SMNVEV in the germline V gene (reference sequence). V was pared by 3 bases and J by 4 bases, with 19 bases between. This CDR3 contains 16 residues. The CDR3 reads CASSFLGQVGKYEQYF. The CDR3 DNA follows: TGTGCCAGCAGTTTTCTTGGGCAGGTCGGAAAGTACGAGCAGTACTTC.